This T cell receptor beta chain was found in a study of post-analysis software for immune sequencing data. In the study overall: In terms of disease course, relapsing-remitting, secondary progressive and progressive-relapsing multiple sclerosis were included.

The germline V gene encodes CDR1 SGDLS and CDR2 YYNGEE. The CDR3 loop spans 17 amino acids. The J segment lost 1 base and the V segment lost 0 bases, leaving 9 bases of the junction unmatched. TCR beta cDNA libraries had unique molecular identifiers. TCRdb reanalysed the PCR reads using MiXCR and keeps one entry per CDR3 protein. The sample yields about 820,000 distinct CDR3 sequences, 53% seen once. As to this clonotype: Antigen unknown.

General observations from the study: TRBV5-6, TRBV5-1 and TRBV20-1 belonged to a set of five TRBV segments that were more frequent in patients than controls. With F measure, samples from one preparation batch clustered together strongly.

The sequenced sample consisted of blood. This clonotype was sampled from a girl between 10 and 17 years old with multiple sclerosis. This chain joins TRBV9 and TRBJ1-1, with 7 bases lining up with TRBD1. The CDR3 here is CASSVGPRQGWNTEAFF. CDR3 nucleotides: TGTGCCAGCAGCGTAGGTCCGAGACAGGGATGGAACACTGAAGCTTTCTTT.